This TCR beta chain was sequenced for a study of vaccination and CD4 T cells after COVID-19. Cultured CD4+ T-cell DNA underwent Oncomine TCR Beta short-read sequencing. Each CDR3 protein gets one entry after TCRdb re-called the PCR reads with MiXCR. The table has 15,000 to 20,000 distinct CDR3 sequences, approximately 57% seen once. Germline CDR1 reads SSHAT; CDR2 reads FNYEAQ (reference sequence). The CDR3 loop spans 12 amino acids. Treatment: approximately nine-day PBMC culture with coronavirus spike peptide pools or control peptides (ViraFEST assay). As regards this clonotype: Its matching antigen is unknown.

This sequence joins TRBV7-7 and TRBJ2-5; TRBD1 matches at 8 bases. Sequenced: CD4+ T cells from blood, cultured in vitro. The receptor comes from a human donor who had recovered from COVID-19. The CDR3 spells CASGQGWETQYF. CDR3 DNA: TGTGCTAGCGGACAGGGTTGGGAGACCCAGTACTTC.